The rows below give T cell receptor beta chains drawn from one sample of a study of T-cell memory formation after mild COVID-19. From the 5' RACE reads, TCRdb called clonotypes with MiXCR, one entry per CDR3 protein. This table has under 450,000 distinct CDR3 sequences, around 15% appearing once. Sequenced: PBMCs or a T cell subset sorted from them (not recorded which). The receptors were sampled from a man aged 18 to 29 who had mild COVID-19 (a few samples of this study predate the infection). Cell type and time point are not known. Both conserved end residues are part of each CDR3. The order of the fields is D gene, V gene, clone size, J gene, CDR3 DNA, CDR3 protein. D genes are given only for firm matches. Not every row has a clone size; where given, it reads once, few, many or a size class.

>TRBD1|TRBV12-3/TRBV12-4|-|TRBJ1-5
TGTGCCAGCGAACAGGGGACCCATCAGCCCCAGCATTTT
CASEQGTHQPQHF
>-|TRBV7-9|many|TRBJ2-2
TGTGCCAGCAGCTTGGTGGTGGACATCGGGGAGCTGTTTTTT
CASSLVVDIGELFF
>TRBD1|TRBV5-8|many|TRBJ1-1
TGTGCCAGCAGCTTGGGCTACAGGGGGAGGTACACTGAAGCTTTCTTT
CASSLGYRGRYTEAFF
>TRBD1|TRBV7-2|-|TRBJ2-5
TGTGCCAGCAGCTTAGTTGGGACAGGGACCAAAGAGACCCAGTACTTC
CASSLVGTGTKETQYF
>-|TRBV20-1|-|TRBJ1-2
TGCAGTGCTGGGGAGTATGGCTACACCTTC
CSAGEYGYTF
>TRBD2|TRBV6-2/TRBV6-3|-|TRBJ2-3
TGTGCCAGCAGATATCGACTAGCGGGGGAGAGCACAGATACGCAGTATTTT
CASRYRLAGESTDTQYF
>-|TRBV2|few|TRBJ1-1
TGTGCCAGCAGTGAGGGGGCTGGTTTGAACACTGAAGCTTTCTTT
CASSEGAGLNTEAFF
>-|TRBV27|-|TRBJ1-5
TGTGCCAGCAGTCGGACGGCTGGGAGTCAGCCCCAGCATTTT
CASSRTAGSQPQHF
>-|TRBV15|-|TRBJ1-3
TGTGCCACCAGCAGGGACGGAACCTCTGGAAACACCATATATTTT
CATSRDGTSGNTIYF
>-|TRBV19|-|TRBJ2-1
TGTGCCAGTAGTTTACCGGGACTCGGCTCTTGGGGCAATGAGCAGTTCTTC
CASSLPGLGSWGNEQFF
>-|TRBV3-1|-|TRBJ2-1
TGTGCCAGCAGCTCCAGTTATTCTGGTGAGCAGTTCTTC
CASSSSYSGEQFF
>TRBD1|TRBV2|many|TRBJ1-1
TGTGCCAGCAGAGTCGGACAGGGGGCTACGGCTTTCTTT
CASRVGQGATAFF
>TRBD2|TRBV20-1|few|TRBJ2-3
TGCAGTGCTCCCGGGGGACTAGCGGGGGCCCTGAATACGCAGTATTTT
CSAPGGLAGALNTQYF
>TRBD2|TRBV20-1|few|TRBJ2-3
TGCAGCCCCCCAGGGACTAGCGTTGGTACAGATACGCAGTATTTT
CSPPGTSVGTDTQYF
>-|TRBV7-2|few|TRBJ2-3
TGTGCCAGCAGGTTTAGAGCGGCTAGCACAGATACGCAGTATTTT
CASRFRAASTDTQYF
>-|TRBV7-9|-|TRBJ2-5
TGTGCCAGCAGCTCCCCGGACTTGTTGGGAGAGACCCAGTACTTC
CASSSPDLLGETQYF
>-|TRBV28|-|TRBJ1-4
TGTGCCAGCAGTCTAATCCCGGGAGGGGTTTATGAAAAACTGTTTTTT
CASSLIPGGVYEKLFF